The TCR beta chain under discussion was sequenced for a study of blood T cell repertoires in COVID-19. Study context: Nucleic acid was either cDNA or gDNA, and it came from T cells, B-cell-depleted T cells, or PBMCs.

The ends were cut back, 10 bases at V and 0 bases at J, with 19 bases in the middle. Germline V gene lookup returns CDR1 KGHSH and CDR2 LQKENI. The CDR3 totals 15 residues. The protocol was immunoSEQ multiplex PCR, while the TCRdb copy is restricted to in-frame clones and leaves out a portion. The profile shows around 260,000 clones, roughly 83% of them singletons. This chain links TRBV18 with TRBJ2-7, with D possibly TRBD1 on 5 matching bases. The TCR was taken from a man aged 55 to 70 who had recovered from COVID-19. The sequenced sample was peripheral blood. The CDR3 sequence: CATTLGAASSYEQYF. CDR3 sequence (DNA): TGTGCCACCACTTTAGGGGCGGCCAGCTCCTACGAGCAGTACTTC.